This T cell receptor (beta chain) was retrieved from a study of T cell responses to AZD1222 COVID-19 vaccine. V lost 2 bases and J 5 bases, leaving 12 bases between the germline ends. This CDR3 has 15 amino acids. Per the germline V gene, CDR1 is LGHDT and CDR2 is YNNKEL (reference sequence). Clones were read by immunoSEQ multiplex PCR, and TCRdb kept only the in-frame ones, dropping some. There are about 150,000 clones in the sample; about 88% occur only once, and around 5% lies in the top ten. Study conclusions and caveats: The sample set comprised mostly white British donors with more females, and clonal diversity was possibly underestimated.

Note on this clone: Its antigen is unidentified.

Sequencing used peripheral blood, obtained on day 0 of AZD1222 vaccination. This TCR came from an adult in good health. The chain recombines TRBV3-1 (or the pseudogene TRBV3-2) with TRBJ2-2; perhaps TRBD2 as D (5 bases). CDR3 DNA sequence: TGTGCCAGCAGCCAATTTGGCTCGGGGACCGGGGAGCTGTTTTTT. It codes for CASSQFGSGTGELFF.